A single sample gave rise to the 7 T cell receptor beta chains below, sequenced in a study of cytomegalovirus exposure and HLA in healthy donors. Primers included in the PCR were 60 Vbeta and 13 Jbeta primers. Measured with immunoSEQ multiplex PCR; TCRdb has only the in-frame clones, and not every one. The sample holds 200,000 or so clones, roughly 90% seen once. Sequenced material: PBMCs. The receptors were gathered from a girl under three years old in good health and CMV-seronegative.

The CDR3 DNA follows: TGTGCCACCAGCAGATTAGGGGACAGCTCCTACGAGCAGTACTTC. It is translated as CATSRLGDSSYEQYF. The chain joins TRBV15 to TRBJ2-7; TRBD1 aligns across 7 bases. V shed 2 bases, J shed 0 bases, and the junction held 4 bases outside the gene matches. Per the germline V gene, CDR1 is LNHNV and CDR2 is YYDKDF (reference sequence). The CDR3 is 15 amino acids.

The rearrangement uses TRBV4-2 and TRBJ2-5, with 8 bases matching TRBD2. CDR1 LGHNA and CDR2 YNFKEQ come from the germline V gene. Unmatched junction bases numbered 6, after V lost 4 bases and J lost 2 bases. The CDR3 sequence is 15 residues long. This CDR3 is CASSPERERQETQYF. CDR3 DNA sequence: TGTGCCAGCAGCCCAGAGCGGGAGCGGCAAGAGACCCAGTACTTC.

This clone was seen a few times. J is TRBJ2-7 and V is TRBV13; 7 nucleotides align to TRBD1. V shed 5 bases and J 4 bases; nucleotides not matched to a gene: 11. The germline V gene has CDR1 PRHDT and CDR2 FYEKMQ (reference sequence). This CDR3 is 15 amino acids long. The CDR3: CASSMTGSSVYEQYF. CDR3 coding DNA: TGTGCCAGCAGCATGACAGGGTCCTCGGTATACGAGCAGTACTTC.

This clone showed up just once. V gene TRBV5-1 combines with J gene TRBJ2-1, with a tentative D call TRBD2 (5 bases). The V gene's germline CDR1 is SGHRS and CDR2 YFSETQ. Trimming shortened V by 2 bases and J by 7 bases, and 10 bases separated the two germline ends. The CDR3 has 13 amino acids. The CDR3 region is CASSLRDPNEQFF. CDR3 DNA sequence: TGCGCCAGCAGCTTACGGGATCCTAATGAGCAGTTCTTC.

The chain is built from TRBV5-5 and TRBJ2-3; D is perhaps TRBD2 (6 bases). The CDR3 runs 17 residues. Germline CDR1 and CDR2: SGHKS and YYEKEE (reference sequence). V lost 0 bases to trimming and J lost 1 base, with 15 bases between them. CDR3 sequence (DNA): TGTGCCAGCAGCTTGGAAGGAGGGTACACCCGCACAGATACGCAGTATTTT. Its translation is CASSLEGGYTRTDTQYF.

V and J are TRBV11-2 and TRBJ2-2; 7 positions agree with TRBD1. V lost 1 base and J lost 1; bases outside the gene matches: 6. Germline CDR1 reads SGHAT; CDR2 reads FQNNGV. This CDR3 is built from 17 residues. The CDR3 reads CASSLGRGGRNTGELFF. For the CDR3, the DNA is TGTGCCAGCAGCTTAGGACGAGGGGGCCGGAACACCGGGGAGCTGTTTTTT.

This sequence joins TRBV5-6 and TRBJ2-1; D is uncertain. The CDR3 has 14 residues. Trimming took off 5 bases at V and 0 bases at J, with 9 bases between the two ends. Germline lookup yields CDR1 SGHDT and CDR2 YYEEEE. Here the CDR3 reads CASRPLSSYNEQFF. CDR3 DNA sequence: TGTGCCAGCAGGCCCTTGAGCTCCTACAATGAGCAGTTCTTC.